A single T cell receptor (beta chain) is shown here with its context. Its antigen is as yet unknown. This entry is derived from a study of cytomegalovirus exposure and HLA in healthy donors. Study context: Membership in the Caucasian-associated ancestry cluster was found for about 80% of nearly 400 genotyped donors.

Study findings and constraints: Later analysis revealed greater clonal expansion in HLA-associated TCR beta chains than in equally common others.

The study ran its PCR with 60 Vbeta and 13 Jbeta primers. Clones were sequenced by immunoSEQ multiplex PCR, and TCRdb holds only the in-frame ones, with some missing. Of about 160,000 clones in the sample, about 72% were seen once. This sequence was found in a man aged 25-45 years in good health and CMV-seropositive. Source material: PBMCs.

The DNA of the CDR3 is TGCGCCAGCAGCCAAGTTTTCTCCAGCGGGGGGTACGAGCAGTACTTC. Protein: CASSQVFSSGGYEQYF. The chain couples TRBV4-1 to TRBJ2-7; 9 nucleotides align to TRBD2. J gave up 4 bases and V 1 base, and 8 bases lay outside the gene matches. CDR1 and CDR2 (germline): MGHRA, YSYEKL. CDR3 length: 16 residues.